The clone carrying this TCR beta chain was picked up a small number of times. Its target is unknown. The entry originates in a study of blood T cells in healthy people across ages. Study-wide context: Per every two T cells, about one barcoded beta molecule was captured by template switching.

Extraction of total RNA produced a minimum of 5.5 micrograms from each sample. Study-wide findings and caveats: Since the PBMCs were unsorted, naive and antigen-experienced cells could not be conclusively compared.

The CDR3 spans 14 residues. Then a second PCR, running roughly 7 to 11 cycles, was carried out with a sample-barcoded 5' primer and a J-beta primer mix. A tag from a template-switch adaptor with 12 random nucleotides marked each cDNA molecule. TCRdb redid the calling of the 5' RACE reads with MiXCR, one entry per CDR3 protein. The profile shows some 700,000 distinct CDR3 sequences, 35% to 45% of them singletons. The rearrangement uses TRBV21-1 and TRBJ2-7; the table's D call, TRBD2, has no DNA check behind it. TRBV21-1 is marked as a pseudogene. The source is an older woman in good health. The sample taken for sequencing was blood. The CDR3 protein is CASSARGVAYEQYF. CDR3 nucleotides: TGTGCCAGCAGCGCGAGGGGAGTAGCCTACGAGCAGTACTTC.